What follows describes a single T cell receptor (beta chain). The source of the sample is a study of Ad26.COV2.S vaccination and SARS-CoV-2 variants. The table came from immunoSEQ multiplex PCR; TCRdb's copy has only in-frame clones and leaves some out. In the table there are about 400,000 clones, about nine tenths of which are singletons. The treatment denotes: some 19 received Ad26.COV2.S at low or high dose, single or two shots; roughly five received placebo; per-sample allocation not given. Samples came from day 63 after the first vaccine or placebo injection. Sequenced here: peripheral blood, sampled in a trial of Ad26.COV2.S vaccine versus placebo. The source of this sequence is a person between 18 and 65 years old who received the Ad26.COV2.S COVID-19 vaccine or a placebo.

CDR3 DNA: TGTGCCAGCAGCTCCAATACACAAGTACATAGCAATCAGCCCCAGCATTTT. As protein: CASSSNTQVHSNQPQHF. The chain joins TRBV27 to TRBJ1-5; D gene unclear. The CDR3 loop spans 17 amino acids. Germline CDR1 MNHEY, CDR2 SMNVEV (reference sequence). Trimming removed 6 bases from V and 0 bases from J, with 18 bases in between.